Listed below are T cell receptor beta chains from one sample, sequenced in a study of CD8+CD57+ T cells in acquired aplastic anemia. MiXCR, applied by TCRdb to the reads, yields one record per CDR3 protein. The repertoire holds some 210,000 distinct CDR3 sequences, with under 65% as singletons. The sample consisted of sorted CD4+, CD8+, or CD8+CD57+ T cells (not recorded which) from PBMCs. These receptors were obtained from a human donor in good health. Both conserved end residues are part of each CDR3. D genes are given only for firm matches. The size entry is marked missing in some rows and otherwise reads once, few, many or a size class.

abundance	v_gene	d_gene	j_gene	CDR3nt	CDR3aa
NA	TRBV24-1	NA	TRBJ2-1	TGTGCCACCAGTGATTCGGGGTTTGAGCAGTTCTTC	CATSDSGFEQFF
NA	TRBV20-1	TRBD1	TRBJ2-5	TGCAGTGCAAGCAGGGGGCTTTTAGAGACCCAGTACTTC	CSASRGLLETQYF
NA	TRBV2	NA	TRBJ1-4	TGTGCCAGCAGTGAACAGGGGACTAATGAAAAACTGTTTTTT	CASSEQGTNEKLFF
NA	TRBV7-3	NA	TRBJ2-7	TGTGCCAGCAGCCCCCCGTTTGGGGAGGAGCAGTACTTC	CASSPPFGEEQYF
NA	TRBV20-1	NA	TRBJ2-1	TGCAGTGCTAGAGATTTTACTAGTTCCGACAATGAGCAGCTCTTC	CSARDFTSSDNEQLF
NA	TRBV7-9	NA	TRBJ2-5	TGTGCCAGCAGCTCCACTGACAGGAGGGAGACCCAGTACTTC	CASSSTDRRETQYF
NA	TRBV27	TRBD2	TRBJ2-1	TGTGCCAGCAGTATCCTAGCGGGAGGAGAAGAGCAGTTCTTC	CASSILAGGEEQFF
NA	TRBV6-6	NA	TRBJ2-6	TGTGCCAGCAGCTTGACAGGGGCCAACGTCCTGACTTTC	CASSLTGANVLTF
NA	TRBV6-2/TRBV6-3	TRBD2	TRBJ2-1	TGTGCCAGCAGTTACAGCGGGACTAGCACCGATGAGCAGTTCTTC	CASSYSGTSTDEQFF
once	TRBV24-1	TRBD1	TRBJ2-7	TGTGCCACCAGTGATACACAGGGGCGCGAGCAGTACTTC	CATSDTQGREQYF
many	TRBV13	NA	TRBJ2-1	TGTGCCAGCAGCTTAGGGGGGACACTTTACAATGAGCAGTTCTTC	CASSLGGTLYNEQFF
once	TRBV19	NA	TRBJ1-1	TGTGCCAGTGGAGGGGCGCGGAACACTGAAGCTTTCTTT	CASGGARNTEAFF
NA	TRBV9	NA	TRBJ1-1	TGTGCCAGCAGCGTAGAGGGACGGGGTGAAGCTTTCTTT	CASSVEGRGEAFF
NA	TRBV5-1	TRBD1	TRBJ2-1	TGCGCCAGCGGCACCGGGACAGCCCACAATGAGCAGTTCTTC	CASGTGTAHNEQFF
NA	TRBV7-9	TRBD1	TRBJ1-1	TGTGCCAGCAGGAAAAGACAGGGCGACACTGAAGCTTTCTTT	CASRKRQGDTEAFF
NA	TRBV6-1	NA	TRBJ2-7	TGTGCCAACAGCTCAGGACAGCTGTACGAGCAGTACTTC	CANSSGQLYEQYF
NA	TRBV24-1	NA	TRBJ1-6	TGTGCCACCAGTTCTGGGGATAATTCACCCCTCCACTTT	CATSSGDNSPLHF
few	TRBV5-1	NA	TRBJ1-1	TGCGCCAGCAGCTCGGGACAAGAAGCTTTCTTT	CASSSGQEAFF
NA	TRBV24-1	TRBD1	TRBJ2-6	TGTGCCACCGGGGCCCGGACAGGGCCGGCCAGATACTCTGGGGCCAACGTCCTGACTTTC	CATGARTGPARYSGANVLTF
NA	TRBV5-1	NA	TRBJ2-2	TGCGCCAGCAGCCTACCCACAGGGTTGAACACCGGGGAGCTGTTTTTT	CASSLPTGLNTGELFF
NA	TRBV5-8	TRBD2	TRBJ2-7	TGTGCCAGCAGCCCCACCGGCGGGGGGAGGGAGCAGTACTTC	CASSPTGGGREQYF
NA	TRBV9	TRBD1	TRBJ2-7	TGTGCCAGCAGCGTAGGCGGGACAGGGGGGACCTACGAGCAGTACTTC	CASSVGGTGGTYEQYF
many	TRBV27	NA	TRBJ2-7	TGTGCCAGCAGCGGCAATGGGTACGAGCAGTACTTC	CASSGNGYEQYF